These 5 T cell receptor beta chains came from one sample sequenced in a study of T cells in Graves' hyperthyroidism and ophthalmopathy. RNA transcripts served as the template for amplifying TCR beta CDR3 regions. In the first-round RT-PCR of the TCR CDR3, the HTBI primer set was used. TCRdb passed the multiplex PCR reads through MiXCR, listing each CDR3 protein once. This table holds some 570,000 distinct CDR3 sequences, over 12% found once. The sequenced material came from blood. Receptor source: a woman aged 18-35 years with Graves' ophthalmopathy.

The rearrangement links TRBV7-9 to TRBJ2-2; D is unresolved. The CDR3 consists of 14 residues. V gave up 6 bases and J gave up 7 bases, with 15 bases separating them. The germline V gene encodes CDR1 SEHNR and CDR2 FQNEAQ (reference sequence). This CDR3 reads CASSRDLVGGELFF. CDR3 DNA: TGTGCCAGCAGTCGTGACTTGGTGGGCGGGGAGCTGTTTTTT. The full variable domain, its missing parts supplied by reference TRBV7-9 and TRBJ2-2, is DTGVSQNPRHKITKRGQNVTFRCDPISEHNRLYWYRQTLGQGPEFLTYFQNEAQLEKSRLLSDRFSAERPKGSFSTLEIQRTEQGDSAMYLCASSRDLVGGELFFGEGSRLTVL.

This clonotype has just a few counts. The V and J genes are TRBV14 and TRBJ1-3; D ambiguous. V gave up 0 bases and J gave up 0 bases, with 12 bases separating them. This CDR3 spans 17 amino acids. Germline V gene lookup returns CDR1 SGHDN and CDR2 FVKESK. The CDR3 loop reads CASSQEEGLFSGNTIYF. CDR3 sequence (DNA): TGTGCCAGCAGCCAAGAAGAAGGTCTTTTCTCTGGAAACACCATATATTTT. Together with reference TRBV14 and TRBJ1-3, the CDR3 gives the full variable domain: EAGVTQFPSHSVIEKGQTVTLRCDPISGHDNLYWYRRVMGKEIKFLLHFVKESKQDESGMPNNRFLAERTGGTYSTLKVQPAELEDSGVYFCASSQEEGLFSGNTIYFGEGSWLTVV.

The chain carries TRBV10-2 and TRBJ2-3; D not resolved. The germline V gene has CDR1 WSHSY and CDR2 SAAADI. Deletions cut 0 bases from V and 2 bases from J, with 15 bases between. CDR3 size: 17 residues. In DNA form, the CDR3 reads TGCGCCAGCAGTGAGTCGGGCTGGGGAATCCACACAGATACGCAGTATTTT. Protein: CASSESGWGIHTDTQYF.

The V gene is TRBV2, the J gene TRBJ1-1; a weak D match, TRBD1 (6 bases). The V end was cut by 6 bases, the J end by 7 bases, with 21 bases between. The CDR3 runs 15 residues. Germline CDR1 reads SNHLY; CDR2 reads FYNNEI. The CDR3: CASRIEATGLVEAFF. CDR3 nucleotide sequence: TGTGCCAGCAGGATCGAAGCGACAGGCCTTGTTGAAGCTTTCTTT.

This clonotype came up many times. The genes are TRBV20-1 and TRBJ1-4, with D tentatively TRBD1 (6 bases). Germline V gene lookup returns CDR1 DFQATT and CDR2 SNEGSKA (reference sequence). V dropped 2 bases and J dropped 0 bases, with 13 bases sitting between them. This CDR3 contains 16 residues. The CDR3 DNA reads TGCAGTGCTAGACGAGGACAGTCCTCAACTAATGAAAAACTGTTTTTT. It yields the protein CSARRGQSSTNEKLFF.